This T cell receptor beta chain was sequenced during a study of blood T cell repertoires in COVID-19. The CDR3 spans 15 residues. Germline V gene data show CDR1 as SGDLS and CDR2 as YYNGEE. After removal of 3 bases from V and 3 bases from J, the junction contained 6 bases not matched to a gene. Clones were sequenced by immunoSEQ multiplex PCR, and TCRdb holds only the in-frame ones, with some missing. The sample holds some 220,000 clones, roughly 85% seen once. The receptor comes from a man aged 50-59 years with COVID-19, enrolled during active disease. The genes are TRBV9 and TRBJ1-3; 7 bases agree with TRBD1. Sequences were obtained from peripheral blood. In DNA form, the CDR3 reads TGTGCCAGCAGCGGACCCGGGACAGTTGGAAACACCATATATTTT. The encoded protein is CASSGPGTVGNTIYF.